This paragraph covers one T cell receptor (beta chain) sequence. This likely stems from a read error, as it lies one base from a far larger clone. This specimen comes from a study of regulatory T cells in long-lasting Graves disease. Both iRepertoire HTBI primers and Arm-PCR of CDR3 regions were used to build the TCR beta libraries. As originally analysed: Looking across samples, the authors found under 75 TRBV and approximately 14 TRBJ segments. A single record per CDR3 protein comes from TCRdb applying MiXCR to the multiplex PCR reads. For this entry, the V and J calls and clone size follow TCRdb and not the study's own pipeline. The sample lists approximately 390,000 distinct CDR3 sequences; roughly 17% were seen once. The CDR3 consists of 11 residues. Germline V gives CDR1 MDHEN, CDR2 SYDVKM. Time point specified: newly diagnosed GD, antithyroid drugs for less than 3 months. Extracted RNA from PBMCs served as the source of the TCR library.

In addition, the sample was reused for a study of T cells in Graves' hyperthyroidism and ophthalmopathy.

The chain employs TRBV28 and TRBJ2-3; unclear D gene. With the DNA end fitting TRBJ2-1 better, the J assignment may be wrong. The TCR comes from a woman aged 18 to 35 with Graves disease. The sequencing here drew on peripheral blood mononuclear cells (PBMCs), taken at new diagnosis, from a patient treated with antithyroid drugs. For the CDR3, the DNA is TGTGCCAGCAGTTTACGGAGTGAGCAGTTCTTC. Its protein product is CASSLRSEQFF.